This is a list of T cell receptor beta chains from one sample in a study of blood T cell repertoires in COVID-19. Assay used: immunoSEQ multiplex PCR; TCRdb lists only in-frame clones, some missing. The data hold more than 35,000 clones, with roughly 78% observed a single time. Sequences were obtained from peripheral blood. The origin of the receptors is a man between 65 and 85 years old with acute or convalescent COVID-19. The CDR3 runs from the conserved cysteine through the conserved F or W. The order of the fields is CDR3 protein, CDR3 DNA, clone size, D gene, V gene, J gene. A D gene is named only where the DNA matches it firmly. Rows give clone size only sometimes, using once, few, many, or a class for an expanded clone.

cdr3_aa: CASSTPGRHEQFF
cdr3_nt: TGTGCCAGCAGTACTCCCGGCAGGCATGAGCAGTTCTTC
clone_size: NA
d_call: NA
v_call: TRBV27
j_call: TRBJ2-1

cdr3_aa: CASSMPLAGSYNEQFF
cdr3_nt: TGTGCCAGTAGTATGCCACTAGCGGGAAGTTACAATGAGCAGTTCTTC
clone_size: NA
d_call: TRBD2
v_call: TRBV19
j_call: TRBJ2-1

cdr3_aa: CASSLGQGVYNEQFF
cdr3_nt: TGTGCCAGCAGCTTGGGACAGGGAGTTTACAATGAGCAGTTCTTC
clone_size: NA
d_call: TRBD1
v_call: TRBV5-4
j_call: TRBJ2-1

cdr3_aa: CASSSADRSHEKLFF
cdr3_nt: TGTGCCAGCAGCTCAGCTGACAGGAGTCATGAAAAACTGTTTTTT
clone_size: once
d_call: NA
v_call: TRBV7-9
j_call: TRBJ1-4

cdr3_aa: CASSLDGLAGTYSYNEQFF
cdr3_nt: TGTGCCAGCAGCTTGGACGGACTAGCGGGGACATACTCCTACAATGAGCAGTTCTTC
clone_size: NA
d_call: TRBD2
v_call: TRBV11-2
j_call: TRBJ2-1

cdr3_aa: CASLTWRTGNYGYTF
cdr3_nt: TGTGCCAGCCTTACCTGGAGGACAGGGAACTATGGCTACACCTTC
clone_size: once
d_call: TRBD1
v_call: TRBV19
j_call: TRBJ1-2

cdr3_aa: CASRGRQGATRNTEAFF
cdr3_nt: TGTGCCAGCAGGGGCCGACAGGGGGCTACGCGGAACACTGAAGCTTTCTTT
clone_size: medium-sized
d_call: TRBD1
v_call: TRBV2
j_call: TRBJ1-1

cdr3_aa: CASRGQLYSGELFF
cdr3_nt: TGTGCCAGTAGGGGACAGTTATACTCCGGGGAGCTGTTTTTT
clone_size: once
d_call: TRBD1
v_call: TRBV19
j_call: TRBJ2-2

cdr3_aa: CASSQAGLGQGKDEQYF
cdr3_nt: TGCGCCAGCAGCCAAGCTGGGCTCGGACAGGGCAAAGACGAGCAGTACTTC
clone_size: NA
d_call: TRBD1
v_call: TRBV4-3
j_call: TRBJ2-7

cdr3_aa: CASSIVSAGNTIYF
cdr3_nt: TGTGCCAGTAGTATAGTTTCCGCTGGAAACACCATATATTTT
clone_size: NA
d_call: NA
v_call: TRBV19
j_call: TRBJ1-3

cdr3_aa: CASSLDSSGSTIYF
cdr3_nt: TGCGCCAGCAGCTTGGACAGCTCTGGAAGCACCATATATTTT
clone_size: few
d_call: NA
v_call: TRBV5-1
j_call: TRBJ1-3

cdr3_aa: CASGAAWNTEAFF
cdr3_nt: TGTGCCAGCGGCGCGGCTTGGAACACTGAAGCTTTCTTT
clone_size: NA
d_call: NA
v_call: TRBV7-2
j_call: TRBJ1-1

cdr3_aa: CASSLGAGFRSGNTIYF
cdr3_nt: TGTGCCAGCAGCCTCGGCGCGGGGTTCCGCTCTGGAAACACCATATATTTT
clone_size: NA
d_call: NA
v_call: TRBV7-2
j_call: TRBJ1-3

cdr3_aa: CASSPYRDRGRTGELFF
cdr3_nt: TGTGCCAGCAGCCCGTATCGGGACAGGGGAAGGACCGGGGAGCTGTTTTTT
clone_size: NA
d_call: TRBD1
v_call: TRBV3-1/TRBV3-2
j_call: TRBJ2-2

cdr3_aa: CASSPAAEYGYTF
cdr3_nt: TGTGCCAGCTCACCGGCGGCGGAATATGGCTACACCTTC
clone_size: few
d_call: NA
v_call: TRBV18
j_call: TRBJ1-2

cdr3_aa: CASSQDYNRVGGYTF
cdr3_nt: TGCGCCAGCAGCCAAGATTATAACAGGGTGGGTGGCTACACCTTC
clone_size: NA
d_call: NA
v_call: TRBV4-3
j_call: TRBJ1-2

cdr3_aa: CASSPPRQKVRSTQFF
cdr3_nt: TGTGCCAGCAGTCCGCCCAGACAGAAAGTAAGAAGTACGCAGTTCTTC
clone_size: NA
d_call: NA
v_call: TRBV28
j_call: TRBJ2-1

cdr3_aa: CASSVEGGALKREQFF
cdr3_nt: TGTGCCAGCAGCGTAGAGGGGGGGGCGTTAAAGCGTGAGCAGTTCTTC
clone_size: NA
d_call: NA
v_call: TRBV21-1
j_call: TRBJ2-1

cdr3_aa: CASSLGRVPEAFF
cdr3_nt: TGTGCCAGCAGTTTAGGGCGGGTACCTGAAGCTTTCTTT
clone_size: NA
d_call: NA
v_call: TRBV28
j_call: TRBJ1-1

cdr3_aa: CASSPPANVETQYF
cdr3_nt: TGTGCCAGCTCACCACCGGCCAACGTGGAGACCCAGTACTTC
clone_size: NA
d_call: NA
v_call: TRBV18
j_call: TRBJ2-5

cdr3_aa: CASRWTENEKLFF
cdr3_nt: TGTGCCAGCAGGTGGACAGAAAATGAAAAACTGTTTTTT
clone_size: NA
d_call: NA
v_call: TRBV2
j_call: TRBJ1-4

cdr3_aa: CASSGGELYEQYF
cdr3_nt: TGTGCCAGCAGCGGGGGGGAGCTCTACGAGCAGTACTTC
clone_size: NA
d_call: TRBD2
v_call: TRBV6-5
j_call: TRBJ2-7

cdr3_aa: CASSPRTGGSYGYTF
cdr3_nt: TGTGCCAGCAGCCCTCGGACAGGGGGAAGCTATGGCTACACCTTC
clone_size: few
d_call: TRBD1
v_call: TRBV7-2
j_call: TRBJ1-2

cdr3_aa: CASSLGGRETQYF
cdr3_nt: TGTGCCAGCAGTTTAGGCGGGAGGGAGACCCAGTACTTC
clone_size: NA
d_call: TRBD2
v_call: TRBV28
j_call: TRBJ2-5

cdr3_aa: CASRTGTGSNSPLHF
cdr3_nt: TGTGCTAGTCGAACCGGGACAGGGAGTAATTCACCCCTCCACTTT
clone_size: NA
d_call: TRBD1
v_call: TRBV12-5
j_call: TRBJ1-6

cdr3_aa: CASSVRTSGYNEQFF
cdr3_nt: TGTGCCAGCAGTGTTCGGACTAGCGGCTACAATGAGCAGTTCTTC
clone_size: once
d_call: TRBD2
v_call: TRBV2
j_call: TRBJ2-1

cdr3_aa: CASSVAGGQVEQYF
cdr3_nt: TGTGCCAGCTCAGTAGCGGGAGGGCAAGTCGAGCAGTACTTC
clone_size: few
d_call: TRBD2
v_call: TRBV18
j_call: TRBJ2-7

cdr3_aa: CASSGPGQGQNQPQHF
cdr3_nt: TGTGCCAGCAGCGGTCCAGGACAGGGACAGAATCAGCCCCAGCATTTT
clone_size: NA
d_call: TRBD1
v_call: TRBV5-6
j_call: TRBJ1-5

cdr3_aa: CASSWGRQVNYEQYF
cdr3_nt: TGTGCCAGCAGTTGGGGGAGACAGGTCAACTACGAGCAGTACTTC
clone_size: NA
d_call: NA
v_call: TRBV6-2/TRBV6-3
j_call: TRBJ2-7

cdr3_aa: CSVEEQALNYGYTF
cdr3_nt: TGCAGCGTTGAAGAACAGGCACTCAACTATGGCTACACCTTC
clone_size: few
d_call: NA
v_call: TRBV29-1
j_call: TRBJ1-2

cdr3_aa: CASSRRTGEKLFF
cdr3_nt: TGTGCCAGCAGCAGGCGGACAGGGGAAAAACTGTTTTTT
clone_size: NA
d_call: TRBD1
v_call: TRBV3-1/TRBV3-2
j_call: TRBJ1-4

cdr3_aa: CASSPPTSSTDTQYF
cdr3_nt: TGTGCCAGCAGCCCCCCGACTAGCAGCACAGATACGCAGTATTTT
clone_size: few
d_call: TRBD2
v_call: TRBV3-1/TRBV3-2
j_call: TRBJ2-3

cdr3_aa: CASRIQGGTGELFF
cdr3_nt: TGTGCCAGCAGGATACAGGGTGGGACCGGGGAGCTGTTTTTT
clone_size: NA
d_call: NA
v_call: TRBV6-4
j_call: TRBJ2-2

cdr3_aa: CASSDQGASTETQYF
cdr3_nt: TGTGCCAGCAGCGACCAGGGGGCCTCGACAGAGACCCAGTACTTC
clone_size: NA
d_call: TRBD1
v_call: TRBV5-4
j_call: TRBJ2-5